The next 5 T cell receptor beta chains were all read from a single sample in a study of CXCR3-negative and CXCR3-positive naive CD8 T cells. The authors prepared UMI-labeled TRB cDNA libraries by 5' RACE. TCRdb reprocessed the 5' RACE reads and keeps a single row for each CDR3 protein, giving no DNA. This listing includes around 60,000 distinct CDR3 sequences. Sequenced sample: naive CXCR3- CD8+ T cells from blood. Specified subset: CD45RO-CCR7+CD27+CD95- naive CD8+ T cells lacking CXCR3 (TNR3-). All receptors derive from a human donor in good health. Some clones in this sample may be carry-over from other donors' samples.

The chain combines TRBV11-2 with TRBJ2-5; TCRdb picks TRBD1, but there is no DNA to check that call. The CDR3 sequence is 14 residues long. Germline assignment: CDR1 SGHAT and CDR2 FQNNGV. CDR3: CASSLGDRLETQYF.

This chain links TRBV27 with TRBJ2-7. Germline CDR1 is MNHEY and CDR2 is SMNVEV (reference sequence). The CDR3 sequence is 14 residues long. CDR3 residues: CASSLDRRFHEQYF.

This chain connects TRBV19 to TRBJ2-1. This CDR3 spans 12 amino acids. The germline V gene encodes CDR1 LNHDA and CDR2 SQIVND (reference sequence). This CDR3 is CATMDGYNEQFF. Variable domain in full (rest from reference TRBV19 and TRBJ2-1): DGGITQSPKYLFRKEGQNVTLSCEQNLNHDAMYWYRQDPGQGLRLIYYSQIVNDFQKGDIAEGYSVSREKKESFPLTVTSAQKNPTAFYLCATMDGYNEQFFGPGTRLTVL.

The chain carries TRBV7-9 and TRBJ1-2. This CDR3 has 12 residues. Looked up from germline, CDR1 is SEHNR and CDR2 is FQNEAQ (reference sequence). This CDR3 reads CASSLGGGGYTF.

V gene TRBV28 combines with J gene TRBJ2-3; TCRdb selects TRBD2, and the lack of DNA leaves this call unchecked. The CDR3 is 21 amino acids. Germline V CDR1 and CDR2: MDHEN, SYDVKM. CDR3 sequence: CASSSAISPGLAGTSTDTQYF.